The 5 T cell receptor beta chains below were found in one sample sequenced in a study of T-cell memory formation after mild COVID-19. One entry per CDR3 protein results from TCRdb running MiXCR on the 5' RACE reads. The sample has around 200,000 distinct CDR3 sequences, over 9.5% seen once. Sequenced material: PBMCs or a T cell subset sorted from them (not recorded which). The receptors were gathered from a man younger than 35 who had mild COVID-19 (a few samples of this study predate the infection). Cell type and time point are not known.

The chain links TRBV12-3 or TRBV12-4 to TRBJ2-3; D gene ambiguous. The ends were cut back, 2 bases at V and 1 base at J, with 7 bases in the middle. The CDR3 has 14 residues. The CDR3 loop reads CASSLFYGTDTQYF. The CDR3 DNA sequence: TGTGCCAGCAGTTTATTTTATGGCACAGATACGCAGTATTTT.

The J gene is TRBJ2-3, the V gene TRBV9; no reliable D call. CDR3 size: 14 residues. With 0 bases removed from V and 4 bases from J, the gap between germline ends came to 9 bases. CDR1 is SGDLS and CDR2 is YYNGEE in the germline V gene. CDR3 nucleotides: TGTGCCAGCAGCGTAGTGGCCCTCGCAGATACGCAGTATTTT. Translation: CASSVVALADTQYF. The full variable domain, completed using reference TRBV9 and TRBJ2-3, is DSGVTQTPKHLITATGQRVTLRCSPRSGDLSVYWYQQSLDQGLQFLIQYYNGEERAKGNILERFSAQQFPDLHSELNLSSLELGDSALYFCASSVVALADTQYFGPGTRLTVL.

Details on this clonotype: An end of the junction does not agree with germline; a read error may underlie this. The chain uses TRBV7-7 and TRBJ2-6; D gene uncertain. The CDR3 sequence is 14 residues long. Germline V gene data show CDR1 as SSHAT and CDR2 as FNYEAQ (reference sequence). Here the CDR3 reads CASSLRSGANVLTF. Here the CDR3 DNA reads TGTGCTAGCAGCTTAAGGTCTGGGGCCAACGTCCTGACTTTC.

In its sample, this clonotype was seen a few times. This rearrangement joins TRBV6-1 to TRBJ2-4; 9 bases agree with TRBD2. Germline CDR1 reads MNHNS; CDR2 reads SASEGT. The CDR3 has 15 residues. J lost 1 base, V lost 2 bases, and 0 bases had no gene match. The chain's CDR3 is CASSESGGAKNIQYF. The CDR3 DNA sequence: TGTGCCAGCAGTGAAAGCGGGGGGGCCAAAAACATTCAGTACTTC.

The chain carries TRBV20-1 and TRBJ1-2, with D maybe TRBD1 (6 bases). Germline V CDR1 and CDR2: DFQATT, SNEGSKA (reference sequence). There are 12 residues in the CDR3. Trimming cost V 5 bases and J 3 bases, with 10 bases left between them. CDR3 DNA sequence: TGCAGTGCTGTTACAGGGTACTATGGCTACACCTTC. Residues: CSAVTGYYGYTF.